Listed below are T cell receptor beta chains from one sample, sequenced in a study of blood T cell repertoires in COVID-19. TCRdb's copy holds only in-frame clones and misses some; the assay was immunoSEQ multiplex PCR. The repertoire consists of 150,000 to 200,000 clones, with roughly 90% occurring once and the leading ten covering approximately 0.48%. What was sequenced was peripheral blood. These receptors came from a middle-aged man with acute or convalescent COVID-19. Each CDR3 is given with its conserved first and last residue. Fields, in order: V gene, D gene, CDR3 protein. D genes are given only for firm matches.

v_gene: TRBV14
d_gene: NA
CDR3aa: CASSPQARYGYTF

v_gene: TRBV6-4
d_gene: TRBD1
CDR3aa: CASSPDRAGTEAFF

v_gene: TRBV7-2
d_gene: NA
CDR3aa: CASSLGRSAAPRLGQYF

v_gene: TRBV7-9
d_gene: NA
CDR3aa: CASSLVLADPPTDEQFF

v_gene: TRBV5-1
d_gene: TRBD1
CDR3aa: CASSSGQVQETQYF

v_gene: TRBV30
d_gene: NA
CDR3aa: CAWSRGDLGEQYF

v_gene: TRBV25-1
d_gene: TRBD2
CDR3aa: CASSDPTSGTSYNEQFF

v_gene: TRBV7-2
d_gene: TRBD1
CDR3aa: CASSLFRGSNSPLHF

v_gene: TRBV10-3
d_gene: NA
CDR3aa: CATHRDRTNTGELFF

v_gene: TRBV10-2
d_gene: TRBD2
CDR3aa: CASRSAASGRQGQFF

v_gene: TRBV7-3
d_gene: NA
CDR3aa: CASSLTLRGVGELFF

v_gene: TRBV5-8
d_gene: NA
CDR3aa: CASSMTVLNNQPQHF

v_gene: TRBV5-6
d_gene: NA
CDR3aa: CASGMTPVAYNEQFF

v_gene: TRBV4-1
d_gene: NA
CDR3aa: CASSPIFGTSNQPQHF

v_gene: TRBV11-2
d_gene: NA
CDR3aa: CASSSGQSSYNEQFF

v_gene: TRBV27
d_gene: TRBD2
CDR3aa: CASSPEGAASGRREQYF

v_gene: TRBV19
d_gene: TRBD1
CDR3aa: CASTPGQRPNYGYTF

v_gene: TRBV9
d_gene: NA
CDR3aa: CASSVGAGNTEAFF

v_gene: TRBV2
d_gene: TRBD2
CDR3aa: CASRQRTSGGGETQYF

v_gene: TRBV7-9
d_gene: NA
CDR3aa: CASSLTTGGHEAFF

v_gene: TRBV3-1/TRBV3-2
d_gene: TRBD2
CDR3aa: CASSQERGSDTQYF

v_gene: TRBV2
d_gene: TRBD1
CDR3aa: CASSQDRGRLEKLFF

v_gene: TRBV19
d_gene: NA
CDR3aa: CASTPPDGGSSGNTIYF

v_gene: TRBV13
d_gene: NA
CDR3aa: CASSLRGQGKGQPQHF

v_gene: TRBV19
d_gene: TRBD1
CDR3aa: CASSTGGQETQYF

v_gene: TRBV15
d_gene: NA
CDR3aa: CATCPGWATNEQFF

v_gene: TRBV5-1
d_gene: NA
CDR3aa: CASSFRDSLGGEQYF

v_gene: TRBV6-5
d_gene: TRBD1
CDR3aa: CASSYSRQGNQPQHF

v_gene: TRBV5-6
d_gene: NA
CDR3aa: CASSPKQGQPQHF

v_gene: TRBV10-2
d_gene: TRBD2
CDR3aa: CASIAGGSDTQYF

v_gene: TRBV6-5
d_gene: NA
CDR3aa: CASSYGGSRNTGELFF

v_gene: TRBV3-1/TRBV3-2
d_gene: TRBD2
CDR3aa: CASSLSRTSENTGELFF

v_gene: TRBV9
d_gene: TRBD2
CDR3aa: CASSGGGGSSYNEQFF

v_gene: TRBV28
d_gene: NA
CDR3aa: CASSLTRISGNTIYF

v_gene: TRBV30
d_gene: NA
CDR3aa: CAWTAGAGPNYGYTF

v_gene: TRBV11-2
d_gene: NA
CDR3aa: CASSLGPGDHNEQFF

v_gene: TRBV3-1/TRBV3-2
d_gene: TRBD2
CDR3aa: CASSQGLAGSYEQYF

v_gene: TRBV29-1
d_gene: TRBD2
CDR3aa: CSVVGSLAVTNEQFF

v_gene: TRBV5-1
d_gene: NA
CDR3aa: CASSLGPYQETQYF

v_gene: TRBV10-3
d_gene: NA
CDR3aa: CASLLGPYTGELFF

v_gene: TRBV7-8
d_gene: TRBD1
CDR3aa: CASSLVAGTGGSPLHF

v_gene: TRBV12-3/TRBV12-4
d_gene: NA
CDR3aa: CASTRGNTEAFF

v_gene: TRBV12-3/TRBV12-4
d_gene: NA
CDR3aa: CASSTGDSDTQYF